A selection of T cell receptor beta chains follows, all from one sample in a study of OX40 agonist ivuxolimab in advanced cancers. This table comes from immunoSEQ multiplex PCR, and its TCRdb copy is limited to in-frame clones, with some not included. The sample holds 80,000 to 95,000 clones, roughly 90% seen once. This specimen was CD4+ or CD8+ T cells sorted from blood, taken in a trial of the OX40 agonist ivuxolimab. All receptors come from an adult with an advanced solid tumor such as melanoma, head and neck, liver or kidney cancer. The CDR3 runs from the conserved cysteine through the conserved F or W. Fields, in order: V gene, D gene, clone size, J gene, CDR3 DNA, CDR3 protein. D genes are given only for firm matches. Clone sizes are given selectively: once, few, many, or a class where the clone is expanded.

TRBV10-3	TRBD2	NA	TRBJ2-2	TGTGCCATCAGTGCCCTTCTGACTAGCAACACCGGGGAGCTGTTTTTT	CAISALLTSNTGELFF
TRBV19	TRBD1	NA	TRBJ1-2	TGTGCCAGTAGGGACAGGAACTATGGCTACACCTTC	CASRDRNYGYTF
TRBV30	NA	NA	TRBJ2-5	TGTGCCTGGAGTGTATCTACGGAGACCCAGTACTTC	CAWSVSTETQYF
TRBV7-2	NA	NA	TRBJ2-1	TGTGCCAGCAGGTCAGGGGTCTACAATGAGCAGTTCTTC	CASRSGVYNEQFF
TRBV29-1	NA	NA	TRBJ2-7	TGCAGCGTCGTGACAGCCTACGAGCAGTACTTC	CSVVTAYEQYF
TRBV5-1	TRBD2	NA	TRBJ2-7	TGCGCCAGCAGCTTGGGACTAGCGGGGAACCCGAGCTCCTACGAGCAGTACTTC	CASSLGLAGNPSSYEQYF
TRBV28	TRBD1	NA	TRBJ2-7	TGTGCCAGTAGTCCCCCAGGGGGCTTCTACGAGCAGTACTTC	CASSPPGGFYEQYF
TRBV19	NA	NA	TRBJ1-5	TGTGCCAGTAGTATAGCGGGGGGCAGCAATCAGCCCCAGCATTTT	CASSIAGGSNQPQHF
TRBV7-2	NA	NA	TRBJ1-1	TGTGCCAGCAGCTCCTCCGGGACAAAGTCATCTGAAGCTTTCTTT	CASSSSGTKSSEAFF
TRBV5-1	NA	NA	TRBJ1-4	TGCGCCAGCAGCTTGACCGATGCAACTAATGAAAAACTGTTTTTT	CASSLTDATNEKLFF
TRBV27	NA	NA	TRBJ2-7	TGTGCCAGCAGCCTTCGCGGGAAAGGGGCCTACGAGCAGTACTTC	CASSLRGKGAYEQYF
TRBV5-1	TRBD1	NA	TRBJ2-3	TGCGCCAGCAGCTTCCCGCAGGGGGCCGGCACAGATACGCAGTATTTT	CASSFPQGAGTDTQYF
TRBV7-9	NA	NA	TRBJ2-3	TGTGCCAGCAGTCTAGTGGCAGATACGCAGTATTTT	CASSLVADTQYF
TRBV6-6	NA	NA	TRBJ1-2	TGTGCCAGCAGTTACTCGATGGGTGGCTACACCTTC	CASSYSMGGYTF
TRBV2	NA	few	TRBJ2-5	TGTGCCAGCGTCGGGACGGACCTTGGGACCCAGTACTTC	CASVGTDLGTQYF
TRBV21-1	NA	NA	TRBJ1-3	TGTGCCAGCAGCAAAGAGACGGGAACCATCTCTGGAAACACCATATATTTT	CASSKETGTISGNTIYF
TRBV19	NA	NA	TRBJ2-1	TGTGCCAGTAGTACCGACTGGGGCGATGAGCAGTTCTTC	CASSTDWGDEQFF
TRBV6-1	NA	NA	TRBJ2-7	TGTGCCAGCAGGGGGGCCACTCCCCGAACTTACGAGCAGTACTTC	CASRGATPRTYEQYF
TRBV15	NA	NA	TRBJ2-1	TGTGCCACCAGCAGAAGACAGGGAGGAAGGAATGAGCAGTTCTTC	CATSRRQGGRNEQFF
TRBV28	TRBD2	NA	TRBJ2-7	TGTGCCAGCATGGTGCCCACTAGCGCAGGACGTAGCTACGAGCAGTACTTC	CASMVPTSAGRSYEQYF
TRBV5-4	TRBD2	few	TRBJ2-1	TGTGCCAGCAGCTTTGATCCCCTAGCGGGAGGTAGGGAAGAGCAGTTCTTC	CASSFDPLAGGREEQFF
TRBV5-1	NA	NA	TRBJ2-3	TGCGCCAGCAGCTCCTCGGGGGTCCGCACAGATACGCAGTATTTT	CASSSSGVRTDTQYF
TRBV19	TRBD2	NA	TRBJ2-1	TGTGCCAGTAGTATCTCCAGCGGGAGGGCCGAAATCCATGAGCAGTTCTTC	CASSISSGRAEIHEQFF
TRBV6-6	NA	few	TRBJ1-1	TGTGCCAGCAGTTTGCAGGGGACTGAAGCTTTCTTT	CASSLQGTEAFF
TRBV28	NA	NA	TRBJ2-5	TGTGCCAGCAGTCCACTAAGCCAAGAGACCCAGTACTTC	CASSPLSQETQYF
TRBV15	NA	NA	TRBJ2-1	TGTGCCACCAGCAGACACGGGACCGATGAGCAGTTCTTC	CATSRHGTDEQFF
TRBV11-2	NA	NA	TRBJ2-7	TGTGCCAGCAGCATCCGTTCCGGGTCTGAGAACGAGCAGTACTTC	CASSIRSGSENEQYF
TRBV5-1	NA	NA	TRBJ2-5	TGCGCCAGCAGCTCAGGACGGATGTACCAAGAGACCCAGTACTTC	CASSSGRMYQETQYF
TRBV28	NA	NA	TRBJ1-4	TGTGCCAGCAGGCCACCACGGGATAATCTTAATGAAAAACTGTTTTTT	CASRPPRDNLNEKLFF
TRBV7-9	TRBD1	NA	TRBJ2-7	TGTGCCAGCAGCCCCAGGGACAGGGGCTACGAGCAGTACTTC	CASSPRDRGYEQYF
TRBV7-3	TRBD1	NA	TRBJ1-2	TGTGCCAGCAGCTTTCCCGGGACAGGCGGGTATGGCTACACCTTC	CASSFPGTGGYGYTF
TRBV28	NA	NA	TRBJ1-3	TGTGCCAGCACAGGCCACAACTCTGGAAACACCATATATTTT	CASTGHNSGNTIYF
TRBV11-2	NA	NA	TRBJ2-7	TGTGCCAGCAGCCCGCCCCCCGTATCCTCCGAGCAGTACTTC	CASSPPPVSSEQYF
TRBV5-1	TRBD1	NA	TRBJ1-3	TGCGCCAGCAGCACCGGGACAGGACCTTTCTCTGGAAACACCATATATTTT	CASSTGTGPFSGNTIYF
TRBV21-1	NA	NA	TRBJ2-7	TGTGCCAGCAGCAAAGATGGTCGGGACAGACCCACCGAGCAGTACTTC	CASSKDGRDRPTEQYF
TRBV6-5	NA	once	TRBJ2-1	TGTGCCAGCAGTTCCTGGACGGGGGCGGATGAGCAGTTCTTC	CASSSWTGADEQFF
TRBV6-6	NA	NA	TRBJ2-5	TGTGCCAGCAGTTACTCCGGTTGGGAGACCCAGTACTTC	CASSYSGWETQYF
TRBV28	TRBD1	NA	TRBJ2-5	TGTGCCAGCAGGTACCCCGGACAGGGACGAGAGACCCAGTACTTC	CASRYPGQGRETQYF
TRBV28	TRBD2	NA	TRBJ2-7	TGTGCCAGCAGTTTTGCTAGCGGTTTATACGAGCAGTACTTC	CASSFASGLYEQYF
TRBV7-8	NA	NA	TRBJ1-5	TGTGCCAGCAGCCCCTCGCGCGAGGAGCCCCAGCATTTT	CASSPSREEPQHF
TRBV5-1	NA	NA	TRBJ1-4	TGCGCCAGCAGCTTGACGGGGGGCCCTAGTGAAAAACTGTTTTTT	CASSLTGGPSEKLFF
TRBV28	TRBD2	NA	TRBJ2-3	TGTGCCAGCAGGGGAGCGGGGGGAAACACAGATACGCAGTATTTT	CASRGAGGNTDTQYF
TRBV27	TRBD1	NA	TRBJ1-1	TGTGCCAGCAGACCTCTAGGCCAGGGGGCAACTGAAGCTTTCTTT	CASRPLGQGATEAFF
TRBV5-1	TRBD1	NA	TRBJ1-1	TGCGCCAGCAGCTCCGGGACAGAGGGCACTGAAGCTTTCTTT	CASSSGTEGTEAFF
TRBV2	NA	once	TRBJ1-4	TGTGCCAGCAGTGTTCAAATGGCGACTAATGAAAAACTGTTTTTT	CASSVQMATNEKLFF
TRBV5-1	NA	NA	TRBJ1-2	TGCGCCAGCAGCTTGATCGGGGCGGGTAACTACACCTTC	CASSLIGAGNYTF
TRBV7-7	TRBD1	NA	TRBJ2-1	TGTGCCAGCAGCCAGGGACAGGGGGCATACAATGAGCAGTTCTTC	CASSQGQGAYNEQFF
TRBV5-1	TRBD2	NA	TRBJ2-3	TGCGCCAGCTCACCCTTAGCGGGAGGGAGCACAGATACGCAGTATTTT	CASSPLAGGSTDTQYF
TRBV6-1	NA	NA	TRBJ1-5	TGTGCCAGCAGAAGGGATTATAGCAATCAGCCCCAGCATTTT	CASRRDYSNQPQHF
TRBV9	NA	NA	TRBJ1-4	TGTGCCAGCAGCGTAGGTGGGGCAACTAATGAAAAACTGTTTTTT	CASSVGGATNEKLFF
TRBV9	NA	NA	TRBJ1-4	TGTGCCAGCAGCGTGGGACTGAGTGAAAAACTGTTTTTT	CASSVGLSEKLFF
TRBV5-1	NA	NA	TRBJ2-3	TGCGCCAGCAGCTTTGGGACCTACATCACAGATACGCAGTATTTT	CASSFGTYITDTQYF
TRBV11-2	TRBD1	once	TRBJ2-1	TGTGCCAGCAGCAGGGACCATACCACAGGGGGAGAGTTCTTC	CASSRDHTTGGEFF